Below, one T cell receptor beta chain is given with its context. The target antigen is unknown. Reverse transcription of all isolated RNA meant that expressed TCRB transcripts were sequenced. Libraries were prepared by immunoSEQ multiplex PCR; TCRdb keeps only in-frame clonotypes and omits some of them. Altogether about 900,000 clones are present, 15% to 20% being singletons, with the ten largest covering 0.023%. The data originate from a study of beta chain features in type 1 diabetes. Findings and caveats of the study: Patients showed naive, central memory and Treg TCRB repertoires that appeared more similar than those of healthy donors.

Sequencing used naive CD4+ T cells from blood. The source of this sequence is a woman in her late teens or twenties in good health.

The CDR3, as DNA: TGTGCCAGCAGCTTATGGCACGGGACAGATTCCAATGAGCAGTTCTTC. Protein product: CASSLWHGTDSNEQFF. This chain links TRBV7-2 with TRBJ2-1; 7 positions agree with TRBD1. The CDR3 loop spans 16 amino acids. The germline V gene encodes CDR1 SGHTA and CDR2 FQGNSA. Trimming cost V 2 bases and J 6 bases; bases outside gene matches: 10.